These 23 T cell receptor beta chains came from one sample sequenced in a study of OX40 agonist ivuxolimab in advanced cancers. Libraries were prepared through the immunoSEQ multiplex PCR assay. The immuneACCESS repertoire file appears here via TCRdb, limited to in-frame rearrangements. These files lack a portion of the clones; in checked studies, under half of the deficit traces to unresolved V genes, and the cause of the others is not known. The sample contains roughly 48,000 clones, roughly four fifths of them found a single time. About 2% of the sample is in the top ten clones. Sequences were derived from CD4+ or CD8+ T cells sorted from blood, sampled in a trial of the OX40 agonist ivuxolimab. Receptor source: an adult with an advanced solid tumor such as melanoma, head and neck, liver or kidney cancer.

V is TRBV7-4 and J is TRBJ2-1; tentatively, D is TRBD2 (5 bases). The germline V gene encodes CDR1 SGHVT and CDR2 SQSDAQ. The CDR3 has 17 residues. V lost 0 bases to trimming and J lost 0 bases, with 12 bases between them. Here the CDR3 DNA reads TGTGCCAGCAGCTTAGCGGGAGTATTTGGCTCCTACAATGAGCAGTTCTTC. Its protein is CASSLAGVFGSYNEQFF.

This clone was seen only a few times. The rearrangement joins TRBV5-6 to TRBJ1-3, with D tentatively TRBD1 (5 bases). V dropped 4 bases and J dropped 0 bases, with 14 bases sitting between them. The CDR3 covers 16 residues. Germline CDR1 and CDR2: SGHDT and YYEEEE. The DNA for the CDR3 is TGTGCCAGCAGCAGTAGACAGTCAGTCTCTGGAAACACCATATATTTT. Translation gives CASSSRQSVSGNTIYF. Full variable domain (rest looked up from reference TRBV5-6 and TRBJ1-3): DAGVTQSPTHLIKTRGQQVTLRCSPKSGHDTVSWYQQALGQGPQFIFQYYEEEERQRGNFPDRFSGHQFPNYSSELNVNALLLGDSALYLCASSSRQSVSGNTIYFGEGSWLTVV.

V is TRBV7-9 and J is TRBJ2-5; either TRBD1 or TRBD2 may supply D (5 bases each). The closer fit of TRBJ2-7 to the DNA end suggests the J call may be wrong. The V gene's germline CDR1 is SEHNR and CDR2 FQNEAQ (reference sequence). The CDR3 spans 13 residues. This CDR3 is CASRRDGINEQYF. The DNA of the CDR3 is TGTGCCAGCCGACGGGACGGGATAAACGAGCAGTACTTC.

J is TRBJ2-7 and V is TRBV18; D gene unclear. Germline CDR1 reads KGHSH; CDR2 reads LQKENI. V dropped 8 bases and J dropped 2 bases, with 13 bases sitting between them. CDR3 size: 13 residues. The CDR3 loop reads CASHRTDTYEQYF. CDR3 DNA sequence: TGTGCCAGCCACCGGACGGATACCTACGAGCAGTACTTC.

This sequence joins TRBV28 and TRBJ2-2, with a weak D call TRBD1 (8 bases). V lost 10 bases and J 6 bases, leaving 30 bases between the germline ends. CDR3 length: 18 amino acids. Germline loops: CDR1 MDHEN, CDR2 SYDVKM. The CDR3 bases are TGTGCCATCGGGGGGCTGACCGGGACAGGATTTTTTCCCGGGGAGCTGTTTTTT. Its translation: CAIGGLTGTGFFPGELFF.

The genes are TRBV29-1 and TRBJ1-3; no reliable D call. The CDR3 is 11 residues long. V was cut by 3 bases and J by 1 base, with 1 base left in between. Germline CDR1 reads SQVTM; CDR2 reads ANQGSEA. In DNA, the CDR3 is TGCAGCGTTGAGTCTGGAAACACCATATATTTT. Protein: CSVESGNTIYF.

This clone was seen once. The chain links TRBV5-4 to TRBJ2-5, with TRBD2 matching over 12 bases. This CDR3 comprises 16 residues. V dropped 3 bases and J dropped 5; count of bases not matched to a gene: 8. CDR1 and CDR2 (germline): SGHNT, YYREEE (reference sequence). Here the CDR3 DNA reads TGTGCCAGCAGCTCTCTAGCGGGGGGGCTTGGGGAGACCCAGTACTTC. Amino acid sequence: CASSSLAGGLGETQYF. Together with reference TRBV5-4 and TRBJ2-5, the CDR3 gives the full variable domain: ETGVTQSPTHLIKTRGQQVTLRCSSQSGHNTVSWYQQALGQGPQFIFQYYREEENGRGNFPPRFSGLQFPNYSSELNVNALELDDSALYLCASSSLAGGLGETQYFGPGTRLLVL.

J is TRBJ2-3 and V is TRBV28; TRBD2 agrees at 13 bases. This CDR3 comprises 17 residues. Germline CDR1 is MDHEN and CDR2 is SYDVKM. V was pared by 2 bases and J by 8 bases, with 10 bases of the junction left unmatched. The CDR3 nucleotides read TGTGCCAGCAGTTTAAGGACTAGCGGGAGTGGGGGAGGTACGCAGTATTTT. The encoded protein is CASSLRTSGSGGGTQYF.

This clone was picked up a small number of times. V gene TRBV5-6 combines with J gene TRBJ2-1; a possible D gene is TRBD2 (5 bases). The CDR3 runs 14 residues. V lost 4 bases, J lost 5 bases, and 13 bases lay in between. Germline CDR1 and CDR2: SGHDT and YYEEEE. CDR3 residues: CASSRTWVNNEQFF. The CDR3 DNA sequence: TGTGCCAGCAGCCGGACTTGGGTTAACAATGAGCAGTTCTTC.

The rearrangement joins TRBV30 to TRBJ1-3; no firm D call. This CDR3 has 14 amino acids. Germline-derived CDR1 and CDR2 are GTSNPN and SVGIG (reference sequence). Trimming cost V 3 bases and J 0 bases, with 9 bases left between them. This CDR3 is CAWRAGNSGNTIYF. DNA of the CDR3: TGTGCCTGGAGGGCAGGAAACTCTGGAAACACCATATATTTT.

The sample holds one count of this clone. This chain uses TRBV28 with TRBJ2-2, with D possibly matching TRBD2 (5 bases). The CDR3 length is 14 residues. The germline gives CDR1 MDHEN, CDR2 SYDVKM. The V end lost 8 bases, the J end lost 0 bases, and 10 bases lay between the germline ends. Here the CDR3 DNA reads TGTGCCAGCGGTGGACTCTCGAACACCGGGGAGCTGTTTTTT. The encoded protein is CASGGLSNTGELFF.

The CDR3 reads CASSLPGRNYGYTF. In DNA form, the CDR3 reads TGTGCCAGCAGTTTACCAGGTCGCAACTATGGCTACACCTTC. The chain joins TRBV28 to TRBJ1-2; D is unresolved. The CDR3 runs 14 residues. In germline, CDR1 is MDHEN, CDR2 SYDVKM. Trimming removed 2 bases at V and 2 bases at J, with 9 bases between.

CDR3 in amino acids: CANNLRTGEPYEQYF. CDR3 DNA sequence: TGTGCCAACAACCTCAGGACAGGGGAGCCCTACGAGCAGTACTTC. The chain combines TRBV21-1 with TRBJ2-7; the DNA was not used to check the table's D call, TRBD1. TRBV21-1 is flagged as a pseudogene. The CDR3 totals 15 residues.

The chain combines TRBV25-1 with TRBJ2-5, with 13 bases fitting TRBD2. In germline, CDR1 is MGHDK, CDR2 SYGVNS. There are 15 residues in the CDR3. V shed 6 bases and J 4 bases; nucleotides not matched to a gene: 5. The CDR3 DNA follows: TGTGCCAGCAGCCCCGGGACTAGCGGGATAGAGACCCAGTACTTC. Translating it yields CASSPGTSGIETQYF. The complete variable domain, with remaining parts taken from reference TRBV25-1 and TRBJ2-5, reads EADIYQTPRYLVIGTGKKITLECSQTMGHDKMYWYQQDPGMELHLIHYSYGVNSTEKGDLSSESTVSRIRTEHFPLTLESARPSHTSQYLCASSPGTSGIETQYFGPGTRLLVL.

Remarks on this clone: An end of the junction does not agree with germline; a read error may underlie this. The chain has TRBV6-5 and TRBJ2-7, with unresolved D. The CDR3 has 11 residues. CDR1 MNHEY and CDR2 SVGAGI come from the germline V gene. CDR3 in DNA: TGTGCCAGCAGTCGAGGACGGAGTAGGCACTTC. Encoded protein: CASSRGRSRHF.

In its sample, this clone was seen once. The rearrangement joins TRBV18 to TRBJ1-3; D remains ambiguous. The CDR3 is 18 amino acids. The V gene's germline CDR1 is KGHSH and CDR2 LQKENI. Trimming took 5 bases from V and 0 from J, leaving 20 bases between them. The CDR3 sequence: CASSAITQDGLSGNTIYF. The CDR3 coding sequence is TGTGCCAGCTCAGCTATAACTCAGGACGGACTCTCTGGAAACACCATATATTTT.

This chain uses TRBV30 with TRBJ1-3; D ambiguous. The CDR3 runs to 12 residues. V was shortened by 1 base and J by 8 bases, with 9 bases between the two germline ends. Germline V gene sequence: CDR1 GTSNPN, CDR2 SVGIG (reference sequence). CDR3 bases: TGTGCCTGGAGTGATAACCGGGACACCATATATTTT. It is translated as CAWSDNRDTIYF.

This clone has a single count. The chain joins TRBV5-4 to TRBJ1-1, with a possible D match to TRBD1 (5 bases). With 2 bases removed from V and 5 bases from J, the gap between germline ends came to 7 bases. This CDR3 contains 12 residues. Germline CDR1 is SGHNT and CDR2 is YYREEE (reference sequence). The CDR3 bases are TGTGCCAGCAGCTTCGGGGGAACTGAAGCTTTCTTT. It specifies CASSFGGTEAFF.

V is TRBV9 and J is TRBJ2-5; 7 bases agree with TRBD1. The J call may not be correct, given that the DNA end is closer to TRBJ2-7. CDR3 length equals 14 residues. Germline CDR1 reads SGDLS; CDR2 reads YYNGEE. The CDR3 DNA reads as TGTGCCAGCAGCGTAGGGCAGGGGGTCTACGAGCAGTACTTC. It encodes CASSVGQGVYEQYF.

The chain carries TRBV10-3 and TRBJ2-1; TRBD2 matches 9 bases. The trim removed 10 bases at V and 4 bases at J, leaving 17 bases unmatched. The CDR3 has 17 residues. Per germline, CDR1 ENHRY and CDR2 SYGVKD. The CDR3 reads CASRPLAGQLIYNEQFF. In DNA, the CDR3 is TGTGCCAGCAGGCCTCTAGCGGGGCAATTGATTTACAATGAGCAGTTCTTC.

The chain has TRBV2 and TRBJ1-1; 7 bases align to TRBD1. CDR3 length: 14 amino acids. Trimming cost V 5 bases and J 1 base; bases outside gene matches: 4. CDR1 and CDR2 (germline): SNHLY, FYNNEI. The CDR3 protein is CASSYRQGNTEAFF. Written as DNA, the CDR3 is TGTGCCAGCAGTTACCGACAGGGGAACACTGAAGCTTTCTTT.

The chain carries TRBV7-9 and TRBJ2-1; tentatively, D is TRBD2 (6 bases). V was trimmed by 4 bases and J by 9 bases, leaving 19 bases between them. The CDR3 has 15 amino acids. CDR1 and CDR2 (germline): SEHNR, FQNEAQ (reference sequence). The CDR3 sequence is CASSYSGGGVGEQFF. Written as DNA, the CDR3 is TGTGCCAGCAGCTATAGCGGAGGAGGGGTGGGTGAGCAGTTCTTC. The whole variable domain, filled in from reference TRBV7-9 and TRBJ2-1, reads DTGVSQNPRHKITKRGQNVTFRCDPISEHNRLYWYRQTLGQGPEFLTYFQNEAQLEKSRLLSDRFSAERPKGSFSTLEIQRTEQGDSAMYLCASSYSGGGVGEQFFGPGTRLTVL.

This sequence joins TRBV5-6 and TRBJ1-4; no clear D gene. Per germline, CDR1 SGHDT and CDR2 YYEEEE. The ends were cut back, 5 bases at V and 4 bases at J, with 12 bases in the middle. This CDR3 is 14 amino acids long. The CDR3 protein is CASRLWWGNEKLFF. The CDR3 DNA reads TGTGCCAGCAGATTGTGGTGGGGTAATGAAAAACTGTTTTTT.